Listed here is a single T cell receptor beta chain. Its antigen remains unidentified. This sample stems from a study of cytotoxic CD8 clonotypes in ibrutinib-treated CLL. Looking at the study overall: Response samples were taken after a median roughly 12 months of treatment, range 6 to 36. The study, taken as a whole, reports: Stable or contracted on treatment, public clonotypes were also uncommon. Clonality (at baseline) was higher than in age-matched healthy donors and tracked circulating CD8+ T-cell counts. Before falling back toward baseline at progression, clonality had risen at the time of ibrutinib response.

Assay: immunoSEQ multiplex PCR; the TCRdb copy retains only in-frame clones and omits some. The sample shows approximately 100,000 clones, roughly 57% of them seen only once. This CDR3 spans 16 amino acids. Between the trimmed V and J ends, which lost 0 bases and 5 bases, there was a span of 16 bases. Germline V lookup: CDR1 LNHNV, CDR2 YYDKDF (reference sequence). The V gene is TRBV15, the J gene TRBJ1-2; no definite D call. The receptor was isolated from a human donor with chronic lymphocytic leukemia. Sample: PBMCs, taken after 24 months of ibrutinib treatment. CDR3 bases: TGTGCCACCAGCAGAGACGGTACGGGCTTCGGATATGGCTACACCTTC. It encodes CATSRDGTGFGYGYTF.